The next 16 T cell receptor beta chains were all read from a single sample in a study of blood T cell repertoires in COVID-19. Produced via immunoSEQ multiplex PCR; TCRdb's table is partial and in-frame only. Of around 160,000 clones listed, 75% to 85% are singletons. The sample comprised peripheral blood. These receptors were collected from a human donor with acute or convalescent COVID-19. The donor label of this sample is uncertain.

The chain couples TRBV9 to TRBJ1-6; 9 bases agree with TRBD1. V trimming: 0 bases; J trimming: 10 bases; junction bases outside the gene matches: 5. This CDR3 has 15 residues. CDR1 SGDLS and CDR2 YYNGEE come from the germline V gene. The CDR3 nucleotides are TGTGCCAGCAGCGTAGGGGACAGGGCGGGATCACCCCTCCACTTT. Its translation is CASSVGDRAGSPLHF. The variable domain in full, with the rest retrieved from reference TRBV9 and TRBJ1-6, is DSGVTQTPKHLITATGQRVTLRCSPRSGDLSVYWYQQSLDQGLQFLIQYYNGEERAKGNILERFSAQQFPDLHSELNLSSLELGDSALYFCASSVGDRAGSPLHFGNGTRLTVT.

The CDR3 bases are TGTGCCAGCAGCCAAGACGGGTATCCCTACGAGCAGTACTTC. It specifies CASSQDGYPYEQYF. The rearrangement joins TRBV3-1 (or the pseudogene TRBV3-2) to TRBJ2-7; D not certain. Per the germline V gene, CDR1 is LGHDT and CDR2 is YNNKEL (reference sequence). Between the trimmed V and J ends, which lost 0 bases and 2 bases, there was a span of 8 bases. CDR3 length: 14 amino acids.

V usage is TRBV12-5 and J usage is TRBJ2-3; TRBD2 is a possible D gene (7 bases). Germline V gene sequence: CDR1 LGHNT, CDR2 FRNRAP. Trimming removed 6 bases from V and 6 bases from J, with 16 bases in between. The CDR3 sequence is 14 residues long. CDR3 sequence: CASGSGGRLDTQYF. The CDR3 DNA sequence: TGTGCTAGTGGGTCGGGGGGCAGATTGGATACGCAGTATTTT.

The chain recombines TRBV5-1 with TRBJ2-7, with D hard to call. The ends were cut back, 1 base at V and 4 bases at J, with 6 bases in the middle. Germline V CDR1 and CDR2: SGHRS, YFSETQ. CDR3 size: 12 residues. CDR3 sequence (DNA): TGCGCCAGCAGCTTGCCTAATTACGAGCAGTACTTC. Translation gives CASSLPNYEQYF.

The chain combines TRBV5-4 with TRBJ2-1; 11 positions agree with TRBD2. This CDR3 comprises 14 residues. V lost 4 bases to trimming and J lost 9 bases; unmatched junction nucleotides: 6. Germline V lookup: CDR1 SGHNT, CDR2 YYREEE (reference sequence). CDR3 bases: TGTGCCAGCAGCCATAGCGGGGGGGCCAGTGAGCAGTTCTTC. Translation: CASSHSGGASEQFF.

This clone has only a few counts. The V and J genes are TRBV29-1 and TRBJ1-2; D not certain. The CDR3 is made up of 12 amino acids. Looked up from germline, CDR1 is SQVTM and CDR2 is ANQGSEA. V was pared by 6 bases and J by 0 bases, with 8 bases between. The CDR3 protein is CSVDYPNYGYTF. The CDR3 DNA follows: TGCAGCGTCGACTATCCTAACTATGGCTACACCTTC. Looking up the rest from reference TRBV29-1 and TRBJ1-2 gives the full variable domain: SAVISQKPSRDICQRGTSLTIQCQVDSQVTMMFWYRQQPGQSLTLIATANQGSEATYESGFVIDKFPISRPNLTFSTLTVSNMSPEDSSIYLCSVDYPNYGYTFGSGTRLTVV.

The table lists this clone with a count of one. The chain carries TRBV3-1 (or the pseudogene TRBV3-2) and TRBJ2-7; TRBD2 is a possible D gene (6 bases). Germline CDR1 and CDR2: LGHDT and YNNKEL (reference sequence). This CDR3 has 12 residues. V was cut by 3 bases and J by 4 bases, with 7 bases left in between. CDR3 sequence: CASSQEGYEQYF. The CDR3 bases are TGTGCCAGCAGCCAGGAGGGATACGAGCAGTACTTC.

The chain recombines TRBV9 with TRBJ2-2, with 8 positions matching TRBD1. With V trimmed by 4 bases and J by 7 bases, 12 bases remained unmatched. CDR1 and CDR2 from the germline V gene are SGDLS and YYNGEE. This CDR3 contains 16 residues. Written as DNA, the CDR3 is TGTGCCAGCAGCCTCCGGACAGGGAGGAATGGCGGGGAGCTGTTTTTT. This sequence encodes CASSLRTGRNGGELFF. Drawing the rest from reference TRBV9 and TRBJ2-2, the complete variable domain is DSGVTQTPKHLITATGQRVTLRCSPRSGDLSVYWYQQSLDQGLQFLIQYYNGEERAKGNILERFSAQQFPDLHSELNLSSLELGDSALYFCASSLRTGRNGGELFFGEGSRLTVL.

The chain employs TRBV3-1 (or the pseudogene TRBV3-2) and TRBJ2-6, with TRBD2 as a possible D gene (5 bases). Per the germline V gene, CDR1 is LGHDT and CDR2 is YNNKEL (reference sequence). Trimming pared 4 bases from V and 4 bases from J, leaving 11 bases between. The CDR3 contains 15 residues. The CDR3 DNA reads TGTGCCAGCAGCCCTCAGCGGTCAGGGGCCAACGTCCTGACTTTC. Translated: CASSPQRSGANVLTF.

The chain recombines TRBV24-1 with TRBJ1-5, with TRBD1 matching over 7 bases. Trimming at V came to 4 bases and at J to 4 bases, leaving 9 bases not matched to a gene. CDR3 length: 16 residues. In germline, CDR1 is KGHDR, CDR2 SFDVKD. The CDR3 protein is CATSDPAGGPNQPQHF. DNA of the CDR3: TGTGCCACCAGTGACCCCGCAGGGGGACCAAATCAGCCCCAGCATTTT.

The chain couples TRBV19 to TRBJ1-5; TRBD1 is a possible D gene (5 bases). V lost 2 bases, J lost 2 bases, and 10 bases lay in between. This CDR3 comprises 15 residues. The germline V gene encodes CDR1 LNHDA and CDR2 SQIVND (reference sequence). In DNA, the CDR3 is TGTGCCAGTAGTATAAGAGGGGAGGGCAATCAGCCCCAGCATTTT. Its protein product is CASSIRGEGNQPQHF.

This CDR3 reads CASSLGPRGPGQPQHF. The DNA for the CDR3 is TGTGCCAGCAGCTTAGGGCCTAGGGGGCCCGGTCAGCCCCAGCATTTT. This chain connects TRBV7-2 to TRBJ1-5; 7 nucleotides match TRBD1. In germline, CDR1 is SGHTA, CDR2 FQGNSA. This CDR3 region has 16 residues. V gave up 1 base and J gave up 6 bases; unmatched junction bases: 9.

The chain couples TRBV4-1 to TRBJ2-1, with D perhaps matching TRBD2 (5 bases). The CDR3 is made up of 15 amino acids. The germline V gene has CDR1 MGHRA and CDR2 YSYEKL. V lost 4 bases, J lost 8 bases, and 18 bases lay in between. The CDR3 sequence is CASSPRRRSLDEQFF. The CDR3 coding sequence is TGCGCCAGCAGCCCCCGGAGGCGGAGTCTGGATGAGCAGTTCTTC.

A single count supports this clone. The V and J genes are TRBV11-2 and TRBJ1-1, with D unclear. Germline loops: CDR1 SGHAT, CDR2 FQNNGV. V was shortened by 0 bases and J by 10 bases, with 12 bases between the two germline ends. The CDR3 totals 13 residues. The DNA for the CDR3 is TGTGCCAGCAGCTTAGATTGGGCAGATCGAGCTTTCTTT. This gives the protein CASSLDWADRAFF.

This clone was seen a single time. The chain couples TRBV3-1 (or the pseudogene TRBV3-2) to TRBJ1-1, with D tentatively TRBD1 (5 bases). V lost 5 bases and J lost 3, with 10 bases in between. CDR1 LGHDT and CDR2 YNNKEL come from the germline V gene (reference sequence). The CDR3 contains 13 residues. CDR3 bases: TGTGCCAGCAGCGGGGGGTGGGACACTGAAGCTTTCTTT. This codes for CASSGGWDTEAFF.

This clone was observed a few times. The chain recombines TRBV12-3 or TRBV12-4 with TRBJ1-1; tentative D call: TRBD1 (5 bases). The CDR3 sequence is 12 residues long. Trimming shortened V by 1 base and J by 8 bases, and 8 bases separated the two germline ends. CDR3 sequence reads: CASSLGYREAFF. The CDR3 DNA follows: TGTGCCAGCAGTTTAGGGTACAGGGAAGCTTTCTTT.